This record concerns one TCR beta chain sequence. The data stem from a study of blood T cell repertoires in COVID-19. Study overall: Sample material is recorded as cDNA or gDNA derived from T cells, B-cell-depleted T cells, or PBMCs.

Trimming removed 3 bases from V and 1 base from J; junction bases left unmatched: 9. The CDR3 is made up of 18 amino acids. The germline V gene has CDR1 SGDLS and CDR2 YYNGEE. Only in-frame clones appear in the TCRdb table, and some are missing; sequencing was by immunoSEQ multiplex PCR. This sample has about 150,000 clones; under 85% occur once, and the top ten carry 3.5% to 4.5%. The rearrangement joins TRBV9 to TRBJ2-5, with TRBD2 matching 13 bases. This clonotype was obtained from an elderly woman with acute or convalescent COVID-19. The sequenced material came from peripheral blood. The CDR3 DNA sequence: TGTGCCAGCAGCGCTCGGACTAGCGGGAGAGGGACCCAAGAGACCCAGTACTTC. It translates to CASSARTSGRGTQETQYF.